This record concerns one T cell receptor beta chain sequence. Trimming removed 0 bases from V and 9 bases from J, with 18 bases in between. Germline CDR1 and CDR2: DFQATT and SNEGSKA (reference sequence). This CDR3 region has 14 residues. The data were taken from a study of T cells after yellow fever vaccination. TCRdb fed the 5' RACE reads into MiXCR, producing one record per CDR3 protein. The sample yields about 350,000 distinct CDR3 sequences, around 8.1% seen once. The source of this sequence is a man aged 18 to 35 who received the YFV17D yellow fever vaccine. Sequencing used PBMCs, obtained roughly 46 days after the first yellow fever vaccination. J is TRBJ2-7 and V is TRBV20-1, with a tentative D call TRBD2 (5 bases). The CDR3 region has the DNA TGCAGTGCTAGAGACTTTTTCGGGGTACCAAGGCAGTACTTC. The encoded protein is CSARDFFGVPRQYF.